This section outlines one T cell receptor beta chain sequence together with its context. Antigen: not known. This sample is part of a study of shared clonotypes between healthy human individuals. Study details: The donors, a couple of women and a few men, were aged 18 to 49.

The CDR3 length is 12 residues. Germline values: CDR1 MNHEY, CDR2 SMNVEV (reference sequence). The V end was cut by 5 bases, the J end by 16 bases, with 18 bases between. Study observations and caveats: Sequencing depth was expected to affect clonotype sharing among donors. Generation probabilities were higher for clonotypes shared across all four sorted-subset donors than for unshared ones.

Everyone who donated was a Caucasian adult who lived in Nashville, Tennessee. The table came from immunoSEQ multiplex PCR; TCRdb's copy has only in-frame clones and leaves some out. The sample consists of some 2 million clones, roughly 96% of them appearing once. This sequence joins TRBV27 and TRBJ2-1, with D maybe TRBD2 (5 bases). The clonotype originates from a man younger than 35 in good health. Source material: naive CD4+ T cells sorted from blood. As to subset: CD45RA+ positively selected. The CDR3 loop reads CASSKSGILEFF. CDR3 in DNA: TGTGCCAGCAGTAAATCCGGGATCCTTGAATTCTTC.